The TCR beta chain under discussion was sequenced for a study of response to subunit inactivated influenza vaccine. Findings of the study overall: A suggestion made by the authors is that each seasonal influenza vaccination recruits few new T cells.

MiXCR, applied by TCRdb to the RT-PCR reads, yields one record per CDR3 protein. The table has approximately 730,000 distinct CDR3 sequences, 14% seen once. This clonotype was counted a few times. Its antigen is currently unknown. The junction does not match germline at one end; this may be a read error. The germline V gene has CDR1 SEHNR and CDR2 FQNEAQ (reference sequence). CDR3 length: 11 residues. This sample comprised PBMCs from blood, obtained approximately 15 days before vaccination. The TCR sequence derives from a man aged 45-65 years who received an inactivated influenza vaccine. The V gene is TRBV7-9, the J gene TRBJ1-1, with unresolved D. CDR3 sequence (DNA): TGTGCCAGCAGCTTGCTCACTGAAACTTTCTTT. This translates into CASSLLTETFF. Filled out from reference TRBV7-9 and TRBJ1-1, the complete variable domain reads DTGVSQNPRHKITKRGQNVTFRCDPISEHNRLYWYRQTLGQGPEFLTYFQNEAQLEKSRLLSDRFSAERPKGSFSTLEIQRTEQGDSAMYLCASSLLTETFFGQGTRLTVV.